This T cell receptor (beta chain) was obtained from a study of blood T cell repertoires in COVID-19. Across the study: Acute-phase and convalescent COVID-19 samples originated in the United States, Italy and Spain. PBMCs, B-cell-depleted T cells, or T cells were the source of the cDNA or gDNA that made up the material.

V gave up 5 bases and J gave up 3 bases; unmatched junction bases: 10. The CDR3 has 15 residues. Per the germline V gene, CDR1 is SNHLY and CDR2 is FYNNEI. This clone was counted a single time. In the authors' methods: Reference gene primers were amplified, and this amplification served to estimate nucleated cell counts. Data came from immunoSEQ multiplex PCR; TCRdb stores just in-frame clones and leaves some out. The D gene and trimming were derived from the DNA, and the V and J assignments and clone size from that table. The sample carries roughly 30,000 clones, roughly 92% recorded once. The chain combines TRBV2 with TRBJ2-7, with 7 nucleotides matching TRBD1. This receptor was identified in a human donor in a cohort sampled during active COVID-19. The sequenced material came from peripheral blood. CDR3 loop: CASSMDRRSSYEQYF. CDR3 DNA: TGTGCCAGCAGTATGGACAGGCGCTCCAGCTACGAGCAGTACTTC.